The entry that follows covers one T cell receptor (beta chain) sequence. This sample is drawn from a study of radiotherapy plus CTLA-4 blockade in lung cancer. The CDR3 totals 16 residues. Germline CDR1 is LNHDA and CDR2 is SQIVND (reference sequence). V dropped 7 bases and J dropped 6 bases, with 22 bases sitting between them. Clones were sequenced by immunoSEQ multiplex PCR, and TCRdb holds only the in-frame ones, with some missing. The sample records 90,000 to 130,000 clones, roughly 80% being singletons. The input for sequencing was peripheral blood, taken from a patient treated with radiotherapy plus ipilimumab. This TCR was recovered from a human donor with non-small cell lung cancer that progressed on radiotherapy plus ipilimumab. Some clones in this sample may be carry-over from other donors' samples. The chain is built from TRBV19 and TRBJ2-1, with D perhaps given as TRBD1 or TRBD2 (5 bases each). As DNA, the CDR3 is TGTGCCAGTACCCCTCAAGCGGCGGCTGGGGGCAATGAGCAGTTCTTC. Residues: CASTPQAAAGGNEQFF.